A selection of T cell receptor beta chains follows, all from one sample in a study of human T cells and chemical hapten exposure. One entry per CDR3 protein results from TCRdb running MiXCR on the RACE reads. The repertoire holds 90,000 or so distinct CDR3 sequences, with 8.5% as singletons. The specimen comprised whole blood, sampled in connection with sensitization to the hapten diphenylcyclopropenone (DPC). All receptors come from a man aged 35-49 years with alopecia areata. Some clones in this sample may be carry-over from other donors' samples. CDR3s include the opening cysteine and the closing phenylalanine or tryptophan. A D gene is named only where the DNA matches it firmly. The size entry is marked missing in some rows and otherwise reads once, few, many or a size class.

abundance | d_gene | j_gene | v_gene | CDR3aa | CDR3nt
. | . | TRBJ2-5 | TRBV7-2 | CASSLRDTRYQETQYF | TGTGCCAGCAGCTTAAGAGACACCCGGTACCAAGAGACCCAGTACTTC
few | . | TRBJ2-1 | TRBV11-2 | CASSSLSGTSYNEQFF | TGTGCCAGCAGCTCCTTATCCGGGACCTCCTACAATGAGCAGTTCTTC
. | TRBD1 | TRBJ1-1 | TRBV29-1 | CSVGTGVGVSEAFF | TGCAGCGTTGGGACAGGGGTGGGGGTGAGTGAAGCTTTCTTT
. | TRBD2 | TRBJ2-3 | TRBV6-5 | CASSSTSGWDTQYF | TGTGCCAGCAGTTCGACTAGCGGTTGGGATACGCAGTATTTT
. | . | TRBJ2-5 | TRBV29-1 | CSVGGAGETQYF | TGCAGCGTTGGGGGCGCAGGAGAGACCCAGTACTTC
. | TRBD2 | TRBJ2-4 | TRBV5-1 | CASSLLAGGAKNIQYF | TGCGCCAGCAGCTTGTTAGCGGGAGGAGCCAAAAACATTCAGTACTTC
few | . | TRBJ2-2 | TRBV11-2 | CASSGIMNTGELFF | TGTGCCAGCAGTGGGATTATGAACACCGGGGAGCTGTTTTTT
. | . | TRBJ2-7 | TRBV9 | CASSGVGREQYF | TGTGCCAGCTCGGGAGTTGGACGCGAGCAGTACTTC
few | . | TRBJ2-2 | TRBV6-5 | CASSSGQFTGELFF | TGTGCCAGCAGTTCCGGCCAGTTCACCGGGGAGCTGTTTTTT
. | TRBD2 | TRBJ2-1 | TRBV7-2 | CASSFPGLKWNEQFF | TGTGCCAGCAGCTTTCCGGGACTAAAGTGGAATGAGCAGTTCTTC
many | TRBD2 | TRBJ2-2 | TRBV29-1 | CSVGGREVGTGELFF | TGCAGCGTGGGAGGGCGGGAGGTCGGCACCGGGGAGCTGTTTTTT
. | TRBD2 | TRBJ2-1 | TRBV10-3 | CAIRPSGGHNEQFF | TGTGCCATCAGACCCAGCGGGGGACACAATGAGCAGTTCTTC
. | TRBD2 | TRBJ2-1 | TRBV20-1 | CSARVRRTSGTYNEQFF | TGCAGTGCTAGAGTTCGACGGACTAGCGGGACCTACAATGAGCAGTTCTTC
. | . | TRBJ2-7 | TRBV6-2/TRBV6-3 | CASTSSAREQYF | TGTGCCAGCACGTCTAGCGCACGCGAGCAGTACTTC
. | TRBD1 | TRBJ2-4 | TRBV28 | CASRHSRTGGKNIQYF | TGTGCCAGCAGGCATTCCAGGACAGGGGGCAAGAACATTCAGTACTTC
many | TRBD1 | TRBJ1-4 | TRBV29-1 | CSVVGTAGGGEKLFF | TGCAGCGTTGTCGGGACAGCGGGGGGAGGTGAAAAACTGTTTTTT
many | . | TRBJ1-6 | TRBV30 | CAWTIGSNSPLHF | TGTGCCTGGACCATAGGGTCCAATTCACCCCTCCACTTT
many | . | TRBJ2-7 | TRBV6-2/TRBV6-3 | CASSYGESSYEQYF | TGTGCCAGCAGTTACGGGGAAAGCTCCTACGAGCAGTACTTC
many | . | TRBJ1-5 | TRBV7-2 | CASTPGRISNQPQHF | TGTGCCAGCACCCCGGGGCGGATTAGCAATCAGCCCCAGCATTTT
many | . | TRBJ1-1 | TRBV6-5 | CASSWSGEAFF | TGTGCCAGCAGTTGGTCAGGGGAAGCTTTCTTT
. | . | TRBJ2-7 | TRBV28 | CASSSPGTPYEQYF | TGTGCCAGCAGTTCCCCCGGGACCCCCTACGAGCAGTACTTC
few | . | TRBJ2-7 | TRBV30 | CAWSKGLSYEQYF | TGTGCCTGGAGTAAGGGACTGAGCTACGAGCAGTACTTC
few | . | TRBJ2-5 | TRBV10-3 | CAISRTEYQETQYF | TGTGCCATCAGCCGGACAGAGTACCAAGAGACCCAGTACTTC
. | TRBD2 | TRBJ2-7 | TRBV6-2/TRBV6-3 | CASKIASGTTYEQYF | TGTGCCAGCAAAATCGCTAGCGGGACCACCTACGAGCAGTACTTC
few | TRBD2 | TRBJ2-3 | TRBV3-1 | CASSQDWASGDDTQYF | TGTGCCAGCAGCCAAGATTGGGCTAGCGGGGACGATACGCAGTATTTT
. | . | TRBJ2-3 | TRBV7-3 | CASSLLHPEDTQYF | TGTGCCAGCAGCTTGCTCCACCCTGAAGATACGCAGTATTTT
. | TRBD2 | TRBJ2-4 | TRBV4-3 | CASSQLPSGDSAKNIQYF | TGCGCCAGCAGCCAATTGCCTAGCGGGGACTCTGCCAAAAACATTCAGTACTTC
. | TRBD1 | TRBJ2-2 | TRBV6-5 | CASSRRPGTGVTGELFF | TGTGCCAGCAGCCGACGCCCCGGGACAGGAGTTACCGGGGAGCTGTTTTTT
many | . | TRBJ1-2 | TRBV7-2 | CASSSGGSTNYGYTF | TGTGCCAGCAGCTCCGGAGGGTCGACTAACTATGGCTACACCTTC